Each of the 22 T cell receptor beta chains below was sequenced from the same sample in a study of human T cells and chemical hapten exposure. One entry per CDR3 protein, called by TCRdb with MiXCR from the RACE reads. The table has some 400,000 distinct CDR3 sequences, 4% to 5.5% seen once. As for time point: patch test 1, 2 weeks after DPC sensitization. Treatment given: therapeutic diphenylcyclopropenone sensitization with weekly scalp DPC. The source material was whole blood, sampled in connection with sensitization to the hapten diphenylcyclopropenone (DPC). The source of these receptors is a woman between 45 and 60 years old with alopecia areata. Some clones in this sample may be carry-over from other donors' samples.

The chain joins TRBV20-1 to TRBJ1-1, with D possibly being TRBD1 (6 bases). The CDR3 runs to 11 residues. Trimming took off 6 bases at V and 7 bases at J, with 12 bases between the two ends. Germline CDR1 reads DFQATT; CDR2 reads SNEGSKA (reference sequence). The CDR3 sequence: CSANLQGEAFF. CDR3 in DNA: TGCAGTGCCAACCTACAGGGTGAAGCTTTCTTT.

The J gene is TRBJ2-1, the V gene TRBV6-5; weak D call: TRBD1 (6 bases). The ends were cut back, 2 bases at V and 4 bases at J, with 18 bases in the middle. The CDR3 runs 17 residues. The germline CDR1 and CDR2 sequences are MNHEY and SVGAGI. The CDR3 DNA sequence: TGTGCCAGCAGTTACATGCCCGCAGGGGTCATATACAATGAGCAGTTCTTC. Residues: CASSYMPAGVIYNEQFF.

This clonotype has only a few counts. CDR3 nucleotide sequence: TGTGCCAGCAGTGACACCTTGGCGGGGACCCAGTACTTC. It specifies CASSDTLAGTQYF. The V gene is TRBV27, the J gene TRBJ2-5; maybe TRBD2 (5 bases). Trimming pared 5 bases from V and 7 bases from J, leaving 14 bases between. CDR3 length equals 13 residues. Looked up from germline, CDR1 is MNHEY and CDR2 is SMNVEV (reference sequence).

The sample holds a few counts of this clonotype. V is TRBV11-2 and J is TRBJ2-3; D ambiguous. The V and J ends lost 2 bases and 4 bases respectively, with 13 bases between them. The germline gives CDR1 SGHAT, CDR2 FQNNGV. The CDR3 is 15 residues long. The CDR3 nucleotides read TGTGCCAGCAGCTTACTCGGGCCCGCCCCAGATACGCAGTATTTT. Encoded protein: CASSLLGPAPDTQYF.

The V gene is TRBV4-2, the J gene TRBJ1-3; D might be TRBD1 (6 bases). V gave up 0 bases and J gave up 1 base, with 7 bases separating them. Looked up from germline, CDR1 is LGHNA and CDR2 is YNFKEQ. CDR3 length equals 15 residues. Written as DNA, the CDR3 is TGTGCCAGCAGCCAAGAAACAGGGTCTGGAAACACCATATATTTT. It translates to CASSQETGSGNTIYF.

This clonotype appeared a few times. The V call is TRBV29-1, the J call TRBJ1-3, with D uncertain. V was pared by 2 bases and J by 1 base, with 15 bases between. The germline V gene encodes CDR1 SQVTM and CDR2 ANQGSEA. CDR3 length: 16 residues. CDR3 sequence (DNA): TGCAGCGTTGAAATACGTTCCCACGGTTCTGGAAACACCATATATTTT. This codes for CSVEIRSHGSGNTIYF.

The chain combines TRBV12-3 or TRBV12-4 with TRBJ1-5; no reliable D call. The CDR3 extends over 12 amino acids. Trimming removed 7 bases from V and 3 bases from J, with 7 bases in between. This CDR3 reads CASKGPNQPQHF. In DNA, the CDR3 is TGTGCCAGCAAAGGACCCAATCAGCCCCAGCATTTT.

This chain uses TRBV7-2 with TRBJ2-3, with 10 bases lining up with TRBD2. The CDR3 is made up of 15 amino acids. V lost 3 bases to trimming and J lost 4 bases; unmatched junction nucleotides: 4. Germline CDR1 SGHTA, CDR2 FQGNSA. CDR3: CASSFTSGDADTQYF. The CDR3 nucleotides read TGTGCCAGCAGCTTTACTAGCGGGGACGCAGATACGCAGTATTTT.

This clonotype was detected only a few times. The chain carries TRBV7-9 and TRBJ2-3; the match to TRBD1 covers 9 bases. Germline V gene data show CDR1 as SEHNR and CDR2 as FQNEAQ (reference sequence). There are 16 residues in the CDR3. V shed 4 bases, J shed 2 bases, and the junction held 7 bases outside the gene matches. The CDR3, as DNA: TGTGCCAGCAGCTCTTACAGGGGGCGAGACACAGATACGCAGTATTTT. This codes for CASSSYRGRDTDTQYF.

A note on this clonotype: This may be a read error: a much more frequent sequence differs by one nucleotide. This chain links TRBV10-3 with TRBJ2-7; D tentatively fits TRBD1 or TRBD2 (6 bases each). The CDR3 extends over 14 amino acids. CDR1 is ENHRY, CDR2 SYGVKD, per germline. CDR3 amino acids: CAIGDRGQGYEQYF. Here the CDR3 DNA reads TGTGCCATCGGTGACCGGGGGCAGGGGTACGAGCAGTACTTC.

This chain connects TRBV6-2 or TRBV6-3 to TRBJ2-1, with D possibly being TRBD2 (5 bases). CDR1 MNHEY and CDR2 SVGEGT come from the germline V gene. V lost 7 bases and J lost 6, with 16 bases in between. The CDR3 loop spans 14 amino acids. The CDR3 nucleotides read TGTGCCAGCAATAGAGCTTGGGAGAGCAATGAGCAGTTCTTC. As protein: CASNRAWESNEQFF.

This clonotype appeared many times. V is TRBV7-9 and J is TRBJ1-3; 12 bases match TRBD1. The CDR3 loop spans 18 amino acids. Trimming at V came to 3 bases and at J to 3 bases, leaving 9 bases not matched to a gene. CDR1 SEHNR and CDR2 FQNEAQ come from the germline V gene (reference sequence). The CDR3 sequence: CASSFPPGQGAGGNTIYF. CDR3 nucleotides: TGTGCCAGCAGCTTCCCTCCGGGACAGGGGGCAGGTGGAAACACCATATATTTT. Based on the CDR3 plus reference TRBV7-9 and TRBJ1-3, the full variable domain is DTGVSQNPRHKITKRGQNVTFRCDPISEHNRLYWYRQTLGQGPEFLTYFQNEAQLEKSRLLSDRFSAERPKGSFSTLEIQRTEQGDSAMYLCASSFPPGQGAGGNTIYFGEGSWLTVV.

In its sample, this clonotype was seen many times. One junction end disagrees with the germline gene, perhaps due to a read error. The genes are TRBV4-2 and TRBJ2-7; D is possibly TRBD1 or TRBD2 (6 bases each). Germline V gene sequence: CDR1 LGHNA, CDR2 YNFKEQ. The CDR3 length is 13 residues. CDR3 bases: TGCGCCAGCAGCCAAGAGGGGGGCTACGAGCAGTACTTC. Its translation: CASSQEGGYEQYF.

This clonotype was recorded many times. The chain combines TRBV30 with TRBJ1-1; D may be TRBD1 (6 bases). Trimming stripped 0 bases from V and 4 bases from J, with 9 bases between. The germline V gene has CDR1 GTSNPN and CDR2 SVGIG (reference sequence). This CDR3 region has 13 residues. CDR3 amino acids: CAWSVVRGTEAFF. The CDR3 nucleotides are TGTGCCTGGAGTGTTGTCAGGGGCACTGAAGCTTTCTTT. The full variable domain, rest sourced from reference TRBV30 and TRBJ1-1, is SQTIHQWPATLVQPVGSPLSLECTVEGTSNPNLYWYRQAAGRGLQLLFYSVGIGQISSEVPQNLSASRPQDRQFILSSKKLLLSDSGFYLCAWSVVRGTEAFFGQGTRLTVV.

This clonotype was counted at least ten times. V gene TRBV7-9 combines with J gene TRBJ2-1; D not certain. The CDR3 runs 14 residues. Germline loops: CDR1 SEHNR, CDR2 FQNEAQ (reference sequence). V lost 8 bases and J lost 8, with 19 bases in between. The CDR3 DNA reads as TGTGCCAGCTCGCCTGTCCGGGCGCCCTATGAGCAGTTCTTC. Amino acid sequence: CASSPVRAPYEQFF.

The rearrangement uses TRBV5-4 and TRBJ2-1, with 8 bases identical to TRBD2. Per germline, CDR1 SGHNT and CDR2 YYREEE (reference sequence). This CDR3 spans 19 amino acids. After removal of 6 bases from V and 0 bases from J, the junction contained 17 bases not matched to a gene. CDR3 protein: CASTHRVAGSRDSYNEQFF. The CDR3 nucleotides read TGTGCCAGCACCCATAGGGTAGCGGGGTCTAGGGACTCCTACAATGAGCAGTTCTTC.

This clonotype has a count of ten or more. The chain is built from TRBV6-2 or TRBV6-3 and TRBJ2-7; no firm D call. This CDR3 region has 12 residues. Trimming removed 6 bases at V and 5 bases at J, with 11 bases between. Per the germline V gene, CDR1 is MNHEY and CDR2 is SVGEGT. Here the CDR3 reads CASRDSPHEQYF. CDR3 DNA: TGTGCCAGCAGAGACTCCCCCCACGAGCAGTACTTC.

At least ten counts were recorded for this clonotype. The J gene is TRBJ1-1, the V gene TRBV6-5; possible D gene TRBD1, 6 bases. The CDR3 sequence is 14 residues long. The germline V and J ends were trimmed by 4 bases and 7 bases, with 16 bases remaining between them. Germline V gene sequence: CDR1 MNHEY, CDR2 SVGAGI. CDR3: CASSFAGGGGEAFF. The CDR3 coding sequence is TGTGCCAGCAGTTTCGCGGGGGGCGGCGGTGAAGCTTTCTTT.

There are many counts of this clonotype. An end of the junction does not agree with germline; a read error may underlie this. The DNA for the CDR3 is TGCCAAACCAACAGTCTGAACACTGAAGCTTTCTTT. As protein: CQTNSLNTEAFF. The chain links TRBV7-9 to TRBJ1-1; D ambiguous. Germline V CDR1 and CDR2: SEHNR, FQNEAQ (reference sequence). The CDR3 totals 12 residues.

V is TRBV10-3 and J is TRBJ1-6; 11 nucleotides align to TRBD1. Germline-derived CDR1 and CDR2 are ENHRY and SYGVKD. J gave up 11 bases and V 3 bases, and 3 bases lay outside the gene matches. The CDR3 runs to 14 residues. The CDR3 region has the DNA TGTGCCATCAGTGAAGGGACAGGGGGAGCACCCCTCCACTTT. Its translation is CAISEGTGGAPLHF.

The chain combines TRBV28 with TRBJ1-5; 7 nucleotides align to TRBD1. Germline CDR1 is MDHEN and CDR2 is SYDVKM. The CDR3 is 14 residues long. Unmatched junction bases numbered 4, after V lost 1 base and J lost 7 bases. CDR3 nucleotide sequence: TGTGCCAGCAGTTTATCACAGGGGTTCCAGCCCCAGCATTTT. Translation: CASSLSQGFQPQHF. The full variable domain, completed using reference TRBV28 and TRBJ1-5, is DVKVTQSSRYLVKRTGEKVFLECVQDMDHENMFWYRQDPGLGLRLIYFSYDVKMKEKGDIPEGYSVSREKKERFSLILESASTNQTSMYLCASSLSQGFQPQHFGDGTRLSIL.

Points on this clonotype: A much larger clone is a single base away; this may be a read error. This chain uses TRBV28 with TRBJ2-1; the D gene is possibly TRBD2 (5 bases). Germline CDR1 MDHEN, CDR2 SYDVKM. This CDR3 contains 16 residues. V was shortened by 5 bases and J by 4 bases, with 18 bases between the two germline ends. CDR3: CASSPGSGKPYNEQFF. DNA for the CDR3: TGTGCCAGCAGTCCAGGTTCGGGAAAACCTTACAATGAGCAGTTCTTC.